What follows are 5 T cell receptor beta chains derived from one specimen sequenced in a study of T-cell memory formation after mild COVID-19. TCRdb processed the 5' RACE reads anew with MiXCR; each CDR3 protein has one entry. Of 150,000 to 200,000 distinct CDR3 sequences in the sample, 10% to 15% were seen once. Material for sequencing was PBMCs or a T cell subset sorted from them (not recorded which). These receptor sequences come from a man aged 18 to 29 who had mild COVID-19 (a few samples of this study predate the infection). Cell type and time point are not known.

The sample holds a few counts of this clonotype. The chain combines TRBV5-6 with TRBJ2-5; the match to TRBD1 covers 9 bases. From germline, CDR1 is SGHDT and CDR2 YYEEEE. The J segment lost 4 bases and the V segment lost 4 bases, leaving 8 bases of the junction unmatched. The CDR3 has 15 residues. The CDR3 DNA reads as TGTGCCAGCAGCGAAGCGGGACAGGGAGTAGAGACCCAGTACTTC. It codes for CASSEAGQGVETQYF.

This clonotype was seen a few times. The CDR3 loop reads CASMVRLTLYEQYF. In nucleotides, the CDR3 is TGTGCCAGCATGGTCCGATTGACGCTTTACGAGCAGTACTTC. The chain has TRBV5-6 and TRBJ2-7; D remains ambiguous. V was shortened by 6 bases and J by 4 bases, with 17 bases between the two germline ends. CDR1 is SGHDT and CDR2 is YYEEEE in the germline V gene. This CDR3 comprises 14 residues.

V is TRBV11-2 and J is TRBJ2-4, with 7 bases lining up with TRBD2. The CDR3 runs 13 residues. Trimming took 1 base from V and 9 from J; bases not matched to a gene: 3. Germline CDR1 and CDR2: SGHAT and FQNNGV. CDR3 coding DNA: TGTGCCAGCAGCTTAGGACAGCGGGGCATTCAGTACTTC. It translates to CASSLGQRGIQYF.

This clonotype has more than one count but fewer than ten. The chain has TRBV4-3 and TRBJ1-2, with D possibly matching TRBD1 (5 bases). The germline V and J ends were trimmed by 1 base and 8 bases, with 14 bases remaining between them. Germline V CDR1 and CDR2: LGHNA, YSLEER. The CDR3 runs 14 residues. The CDR3 here is CASSQGRSGAGYTF. The DNA for the CDR3 is TGCGCCAGCAGCCAAGGCAGGAGTGGGGCCGGCTACACCTTC.

The CDR3 coding sequence is TGTGCCAGCTCAGGAGATAGCAATCAGCCCCAGCATTTT. Translating it yields CASSGDSNQPQHF. This chain joins TRBV18 and TRBJ1-5; D unclear. CDR1 and CDR2 from the germline V gene are KGHSH and LQKENI. This CDR3 comprises 13 residues. The V end was cut by 5 bases, the J end by 0 bases, with 5 bases between. Looking up the rest from reference TRBV18 and TRBJ1-5 gives the full variable domain: NAGVMQNPRHLVRRRGQEARLRCSPMKGHSHVYWYRQLPEEGLKFMVYLQKENIIDESGMPKERFSAEFPKEGPSILRIQQVVRGDSAAYFCASSGDSNQPQHFGDGTRLSIL.